Below, 18 T cell receptor beta chains from the same sample are listed, as sequenced in a study of cytomegalovirus exposure and HLA in healthy donors. PCR used 60 Vbeta primers and 13 Jbeta primers. Profiling relied on immunoSEQ multiplex PCR, and the TCRdb table lists in-frame clones only, not all of them. The sample carries 150,000 to 200,000 clones, around 80% recorded once. The sample consisted of PBMCs. The receptors shown here come from a woman aged 40-49 years in good health and CMV-seronegative.

This chain connects TRBV19 to TRBJ1-2; tentatively, D is TRBD1 (5 bases). Per germline, CDR1 LNHDA and CDR2 SQIVND (reference sequence). The V end was cut by 3 bases, the J end by 4 bases, with 12 bases between. The CDR3 is 14 amino acids. Written as DNA, the CDR3 is TGTGCCAGTAGTATTGACAGAACCACCTATGGCTACACCTTC. The encoded protein is CASSIDRTTYGYTF.

V and J are TRBV29-1 and TRBJ2-3; TRBD1 agrees at 8 bases. The CDR3 is 17 residues long. Per germline, CDR1 SQVTM and CDR2 ANQGSEA. After removal of 4 bases from V and 4 bases from J, the junction contained 16 bases not matched to a gene. CDR3 sequence reads: CSVAGTGRDQRADTQYF. The CDR3 DNA reads as TGCAGCGTTGCGGGGACAGGCCGGGACCAGAGGGCAGATACGCAGTATTTT.

This rearrangement joins TRBV27 to TRBJ2-2; tentatively, D is TRBD2 (5 bases). The CDR3 runs 13 residues. Germline-derived CDR1 and CDR2 are MNHEY and SMNVEV (reference sequence). The V end lost 7 bases, the J end lost 4 bases, and 10 bases lay between the germline ends. In DNA form, the CDR3 reads TGTGCCAGCATAATGAGGGCCACCGGGGAGCTGTTTTTT. Its protein product is CASIMRATGELFF.

This sequence joins TRBV11-2 and TRBJ1-4; 8 bases align to TRBD1. V lost 1 base to trimming and J lost 5 bases; unmatched junction nucleotides: 0. The CDR3 has 14 amino acids. The germline CDR1 and CDR2 sequences are SGHAT and FQNNGV. The CDR3 region has the DNA TGTGCCAGCAGCTTAGGGACAGGGAATGAAAAACTGTTTTTT. This translates into CASSLGTGNEKLFF.

V is TRBV27 and J is TRBJ2-1; 9 nucleotides align to TRBD2. CDR1 MNHEY and CDR2 SMNVEV come from the germline V gene (reference sequence). Trimming at V came to 2 bases and at J to 8 bases, leaving 7 bases not matched to a gene. The CDR3 contains 15 residues. The CDR3 reads CASSLRLAAIYEQFF. The CDR3 coding sequence is TGTGCCAGCAGTTTAAGACTAGCGGCCATTTATGAGCAGTTCTTC.

This clone was seen a single time. V usage is TRBV11-3 and J usage is TRBJ1-2; TRBD1 agrees at 8 bases. Germline-derived CDR1 and CDR2 are SGHNT and YENEEA. V lost 7 bases, J lost 6 bases, and 7 bases stayed unmatched. This CDR3 comprises 13 residues. CDR3 loop: CASNLGQADGYTF. The CDR3 DNA follows: TGTGCCAGCAACCTGGGACAGGCGGATGGCTACACCTTC.

V is TRBV9 and J is TRBJ2-1, with D unresolved. V was trimmed by 3 bases and J by 4 bases, leaving 11 bases between them. The CDR3 has 14 residues. Germline V gene sequence: CDR1 SGDLS, CDR2 YYNGEE. This CDR3 reads CASSAAVQYNEQFF. CDR3 DNA sequence: TGTGCCAGCAGCGCCGCGGTACAATACAATGAGCAGTTCTTC.

This rearrangement joins TRBV27 to TRBJ1-2; 9 bases line up with TRBD1. Germline CDR1 and CDR2: MNHEY and SMNVEV (reference sequence). Losses at the gene ends were 6 bases for V and 5 bases for J; bases not matched to a gene: 7. This CDR3 contains 14 residues. DNA for the CDR3: TGTGCCAGCAGCACAGGGGGCGGACTGTATGGCTACACCTTC. This encodes CASSTGGGLYGYTF.

The rearrangement joins TRBV9 to TRBJ2-3; perhaps TRBD2 as D (6 bases). Germline V gene lookup returns CDR1 SGDLS and CDR2 YYNGEE. This CDR3 comprises 16 residues. The V gene lost 6 bases and the J gene lost 0 bases, with 17 bases spanning the gap. The CDR3 spells CASTPTGTRSTDTQYF. CDR3 in DNA: TGTGCCAGCACCCCAACCGGGACTCGTAGCACAGATACGCAGTATTTT.

This clone has more than one count but fewer than ten. The chain employs TRBV7-3 and TRBJ1-2; a weak D match, TRBD1 (5 bases). V was shortened by 4 bases and J by 2 bases, with 11 bases between the two germline ends. CDR1 and CDR2 (germline): SGHTA, FQGTGA. The CDR3 sequence is 14 residues long. The CDR3 here is CASSSPGENYGYTF. Written as DNA, the CDR3 is TGTGCCAGCAGCTCCCCGGGGGAGAACTATGGCTACACCTTC.

The V and J genes are TRBV19 and TRBJ1-4; D is ambiguous. The CDR3 is 15 amino acids. CDR1 and CDR2 (germline): LNHDA, SQIVND (reference sequence). The V end was cut by 4 bases, the J end by 0 bases, with 9 bases between. CDR3: CASSTQEATNEKLFF. The CDR3 DNA reads as TGTGCCAGTAGTACCCAGGAGGCAACTAATGAAAAACTGTTTTTT.

The chain recombines TRBV6-5 with TRBJ2-2; 7 nucleotides match TRBD2. CDR1 is MNHEY, CDR2 SVGAGI, per germline. V lost 9 bases, J lost 4 bases, and 11 bases stayed unmatched. The CDR3 has 15 residues. CDR3 coding DNA: TGTGCCAGTAGTCTTAGCGGGCGAGGCACCGGGGAGCTGTTTTTT. It yields the protein CASSLSGRGTGELFF.

This clone was seen only once. V usage is TRBV5-1 and J usage is TRBJ2-2, with TRBD2 matching 10 bases. V shed 1 base, J shed 3 bases, and the junction held 3 bases outside the gene matches. This CDR3 spans 16 amino acids. Germline assignment: CDR1 SGHRS and CDR2 YFSETQ. The CDR3: CASSLMSGRDTGELFF. CDR3 nucleotide sequence: TGCGCCAGCAGCTTGATGAGCGGGAGGGACACCGGGGAGCTGTTTTTT.

The rearrangement links TRBV11-2 to TRBJ2-3; 7 positions match TRBD2. With 4 bases clipped from V and 2 bases from J, the junction kept 3 bases outside the gene matches. The germline V gene encodes CDR1 SGHAT and CDR2 FQNNGV. The CDR3 has 14 amino acids. The CDR3 region is CASSSLATTDTQYF. As DNA, the CDR3 is TGTGCCAGCAGCTCACTAGCGACCACAGATACGCAGTATTTT.

V usage is TRBV2 and J usage is TRBJ2-7; 14 bases match TRBD2. The CDR3 extends over 15 amino acids. Germline values: CDR1 SNHLY, CDR2 FYNNEI. The J segment lost 6 bases and the V segment lost 1 base, leaving 2 bases of the junction unmatched. Here the CDR3 DNA reads TGTGCCAGCAGTGAAGGGACTAGCGGGAGGCGCGAGCAGTACGTC. Translating gives CASSEGTSGRREQYV.

This clone showed up just a few times. The rearrangement uses TRBV7-8 and TRBJ1-1, with D uncertain. Looked up from germline, CDR1 is SGHVS and CDR2 is FQNEAQ. Trimming cost V 6 bases and J 8 bases, with 16 bases left between them. The CDR3 is made up of 13 amino acids. The CDR3 loop reads CASSHHSLLEAFF. The DNA of the CDR3 is TGTGCCAGCAGTCACCACTCGTTGCTAGAAGCTTTCTTT. The complete variable domain, with remaining parts taken from reference TRBV7-8 and TRBJ1-1, reads GAGVSQSPRYKVAKRGQDVALRCDPISGHVSLFWYQQALGQGPEFLTYFQNEAQLDKSGLPSDRFFAERPEGSVSTLKIQRTQQEDSAVYLCASSHHSLLEAFFGQGTRLTVV.

V and J are TRBV5-4 and TRBJ2-1, with 13 bases that match TRBD2. The CDR3 loop spans 19 amino acids. Losses at the gene ends were 7 bases for V and 0 bases for J; bases not matched to a gene: 13. CDR1 SGHNT and CDR2 YYREEE come from the germline V gene (reference sequence). The CDR3 sequence is CASRLAGLAGQSSYNEQFF. CDR3 DNA: TGTGCCAGCCGACTTGCGGGACTAGCGGGACAAAGCTCCTACAATGAGCAGTTCTTC.

The V and J genes are TRBV5-1 and TRBJ2-7, with TRBD1 matching 8 bases. The germline gives CDR1 SGHRS, CDR2 YFSETQ. Trimming removed 6 bases from V and 6 bases from J; junction bases left unmatched: 11. CDR3 length: 14 amino acids. The CDR3 is CASTAPGQESEQYF. The CDR3 nucleotides are TGCGCCAGCACCGCCCCGGGACAGGAAAGCGAGCAGTACTTC.